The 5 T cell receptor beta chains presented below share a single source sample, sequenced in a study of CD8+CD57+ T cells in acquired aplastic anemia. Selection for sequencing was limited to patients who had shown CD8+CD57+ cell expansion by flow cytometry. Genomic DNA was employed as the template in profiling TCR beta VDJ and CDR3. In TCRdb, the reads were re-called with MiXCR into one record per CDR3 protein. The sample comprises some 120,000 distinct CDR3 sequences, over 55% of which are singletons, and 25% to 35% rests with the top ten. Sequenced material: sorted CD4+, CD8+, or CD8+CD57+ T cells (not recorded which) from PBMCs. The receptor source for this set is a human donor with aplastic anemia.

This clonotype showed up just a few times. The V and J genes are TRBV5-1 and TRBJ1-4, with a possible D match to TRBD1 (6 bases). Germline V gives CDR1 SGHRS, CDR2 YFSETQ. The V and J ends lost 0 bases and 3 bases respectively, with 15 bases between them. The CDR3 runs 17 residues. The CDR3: CASSLEPLSGANEKLFF. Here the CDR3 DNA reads TGCGCCAGCAGCTTGGAACCGCTATCAGGGGCTAATGAAAAACTGTTTTTT.

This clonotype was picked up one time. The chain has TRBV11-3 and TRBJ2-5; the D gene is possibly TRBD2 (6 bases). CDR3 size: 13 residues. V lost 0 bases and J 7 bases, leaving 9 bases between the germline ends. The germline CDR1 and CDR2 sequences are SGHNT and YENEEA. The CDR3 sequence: CASSLEFGGTQYF. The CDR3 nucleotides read TGTGCCAGCAGCTTAGAATTCGGGGGGACCCAGTACTTC. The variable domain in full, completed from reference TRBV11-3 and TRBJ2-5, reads EAGVVQSPRYKIIEKKQPVAFWCNPISGHNTLYWYLQNLGQGPELLIRYENEEAVDDSQLPKDRFSAERLKGVDSTLKIQPAELGDSAVYLCASSLEFGGTQYFGPGTRLLVL.

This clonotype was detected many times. The CDR3 DNA reads TGTGCCAGCAGCGCTCCGGGACAGGGAGGGAATGAGCAGTTCTTC. Translation gives CASSAPGQGGNEQFF. The chain joins TRBV9 to TRBJ2-1; TRBD1 agrees at 9 bases. Trimming took 3 bases from V and 7 from J; bases not matched to a gene: 8. The V gene's germline CDR1 is SGDLS and CDR2 YYNGEE. CDR3 length: 15 amino acids.

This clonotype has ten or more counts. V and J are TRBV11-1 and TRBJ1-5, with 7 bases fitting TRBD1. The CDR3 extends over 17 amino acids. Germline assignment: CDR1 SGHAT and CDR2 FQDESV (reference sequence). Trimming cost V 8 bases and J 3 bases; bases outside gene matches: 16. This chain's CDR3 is CASSGGPGTVSNQPQHF. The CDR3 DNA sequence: TGTGCCAGCTCAGGGGGACCCGGGACAGTGTCCAATCAGCCCCAGCATTTT.

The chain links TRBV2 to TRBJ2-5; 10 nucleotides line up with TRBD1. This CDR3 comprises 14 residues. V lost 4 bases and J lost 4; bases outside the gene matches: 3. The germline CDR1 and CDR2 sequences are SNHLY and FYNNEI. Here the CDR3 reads CASSVWTGGETQYF. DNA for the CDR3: TGTGCCAGCAGTGTATGGACAGGGGGAGAGACCCAGTACTTC.